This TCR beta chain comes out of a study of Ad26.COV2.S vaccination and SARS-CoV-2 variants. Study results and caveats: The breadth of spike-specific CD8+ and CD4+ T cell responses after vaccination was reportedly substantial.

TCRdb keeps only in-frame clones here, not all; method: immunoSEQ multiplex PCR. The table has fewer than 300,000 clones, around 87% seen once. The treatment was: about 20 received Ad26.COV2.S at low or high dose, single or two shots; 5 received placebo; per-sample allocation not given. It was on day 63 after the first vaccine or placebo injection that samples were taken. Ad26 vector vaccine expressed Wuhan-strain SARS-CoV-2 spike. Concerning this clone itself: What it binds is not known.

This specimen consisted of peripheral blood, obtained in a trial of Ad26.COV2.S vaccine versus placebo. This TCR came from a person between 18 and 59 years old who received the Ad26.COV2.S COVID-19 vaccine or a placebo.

CDR3 coding DNA: TGTGCCAGCAGCGCCGGACTGAGAGGCACAGATACGCAGTATTTT. It is translated as CASSAGLRGTDTQYF. The chain couples TRBV9 to TRBJ2-3; weak D call: TRBD2 (5 bases). In germline, CDR1 is SGDLS, CDR2 YYNGEE. This CDR3 is 15 amino acids long. Trimming left V 3 bases short and J 1 base short, with 12 bases between.